This T cell receptor (beta chain) was identified in a study of blood T cell repertoires in COVID-19. Study-level information: COVID-19 samples, acute and convalescent, were from the United States, Italy and Spain. PBMCs, B-cell-depleted T cells, or T cells were the source of the cDNA or gDNA that made up the material.

Authors' data handling: How many nucleated cells were present was estimated from reference gene primer amplification. Generated by immunoSEQ multiplex PCR, the TCRdb table keeps only in-frame clones and is missing some. V and J calls and clone size are as listed in that table; D and trimming were resolved from the DNA. The table shows about 78,000 clones, with around 88% occurring only once. V shed 2 bases, J shed 1 base, and the junction held 1 base outside the gene matches. CDR1 and CDR2 (germline): ENHRY, SYGVKD. This CDR3 has 15 residues. Sequencing input: peripheral blood. This TCR was recovered from a woman older than 75 with active or convalescent COVID-19. V and J are TRBV10-3 and TRBJ2-5; 10 bases line up with TRBD2. The DNA of the CDR3 is TGTGCCATCAGTGAGCCTAGCGGGGGCCAAGAGACCCAGTACTTC. As protein: CAISEPSGGQETQYF.